This is a list of T cell receptor beta chains from one sample in a study of cytomegalovirus exposure and HLA in healthy donors. Method: immunoSEQ multiplex PCR; TCRdb's copy keeps in-frame clones and lacks some. The repertoire includes roughly 220,000 clones, 60% to 80% of them detected once, and 1.8% sits in the top ten. Sequences were obtained from PBMCs. These receptors were obtained from a woman aged 30 to 39 in good health and CMV-seronegative. Both conserved end residues are part of each CDR3. A D gene is named only where the DNA matches it firmly. The size entry is marked missing in some rows and otherwise reads once, few, many or a size class.

D	V	size	J	DNA	CDR3
TRBD2	TRBV5-6	-	TRBJ2-1	TGTGCCAGCAGCTCAACTAGCGGGGGGGCCTCGGTCTACAATGAGCAGTTCTTC	CASSSTSGGASVYNEQFF
-	TRBV2	-	TRBJ2-3	TGTGCCAGCAGTGCACAGACAAGCACAGATACGCAGTATTTT	CASSAQTSTDTQYF
TRBD2	TRBV7-3	-	TRBJ2-1	TGTGCCAGCAGCTTAGCCGGGACTAGCGGGAGAACCAATGAGCAGTTCTTC	CASSLAGTSGRTNEQFF
-	TRBV6-5	once	TRBJ2-1	TGTGCCAGCAGTCAGGGGCCCTCCTACAATGAGCAGTTCTTC	CASSQGPSYNEQFF
-	TRBV5-1	-	TRBJ1-6	TGCGCCAGCAGCGAGGAGGGTTCCTATAATTCACCCCTCCACTTT	CASSEEGSYNSPLHF
-	TRBV6-4	-	TRBJ2-2	TGTGCCAGCAGTATAGGGGTCTCGAACACCGGGGAGCTGTTTTTT	CASSIGVSNTGELFF
-	TRBV6-1	-	TRBJ1-2	TGTGCCAGCAGATACCCCGGGATGATAAATGGCTACACCTTC	CASRYPGMINGYTF
-	TRBV7-9	-	TRBJ1-6	TGTGCCAGCAGCTTAGGGGCGGCAGGGTCCCTTTGGCCCCTCCACTTT	CASSLGAAGSLWPLHF
-	TRBV11-2	few	TRBJ1-1	TGTGCCAGCAGCTTAACAGGGTCGAACACTGAAGCTTTCTTT	CASSLTGSNTEAFF
-	TRBV5-4	-	TRBJ2-7	TGTGCCAGCAGCTTGAAGTTGGCAGACGAGCAGTACTTC	CASSLKLADEQYF
-	TRBV7-8	-	TRBJ2-7	TGTGCCAGCAGCCGTAAGGGGAACGAGCAGTACTTC	CASSRKGNEQYF
-	TRBV11-2	-	TRBJ2-3	TGTGCCAGCAGCTTATCTCGAGGCGGGGCAGATACGCAGTATTTT	CASSLSRGGADTQYF
TRBD2	TRBV5-1	-	TRBJ2-1	TGCGCCAGCAGCTTTGGACTAGCGGGGGGGTATTGGTCCTACAATGAGCAGTTCTTC	CASSFGLAGGYWSYNEQFF
TRBD2	TRBV30	-	TRBJ2-1	TGTGCCAATCCAGCGGGAGGGCCCTCCAATGAGCAGTTCTTC	CANPAGGPSNEQFF
-	TRBV14	-	TRBJ2-7	TGTGCCAGCAGCCAAAACAACTACGAGCAGTACTTC	CASSQNNYEQYF
TRBD1	TRBV5-1	-	TRBJ1-5	TGCGCCAGCAGTTGGGGGGACAGAGATCAGCCCCAGCATTTT	CASSWGDRDQPQHF
-	TRBV7-8	-	TRBJ2-7	TGTGCCAGCGGCCTAGCGCGCTACGAGCAGTACTTC	CASGLARYEQYF
TRBD2	TRBV19	-	TRBJ2-2	TGTGCCAGTAGTATATTTTGGGCGGGAGGAAGAACCGGGGAGCTGTTTTTT	CASSIFWAGGRTGELFF
TRBD1	TRBV7-9	-	TRBJ1-2	TGTGCCAGCAGCGCAAATCCCGGGACAGGGGACTTC	CASSANPGTGDF
-	TRBV29-1	few	TRBJ1-1	TGCAGCGTTGGCGTCGCAGGAGCTTTCTTT	CSVGVAGAFF
TRBD2	TRBV7-3	once	TRBJ2-5	TGTGCCAGCAGCTTAGCGGGGGGGCAGGAGACCCAGTACTTC	CASSLAGGQETQYF
TRBD1	TRBV27	-	TRBJ1-6	TGTGCCAGCAAGCCCCTCGGGACAGAAATTTCCTATAATTCACCCCTCCACTTT	CASKPLGTEISYNSPLHF
-	TRBV6-1	-	TRBJ2-1	TGTGCCAGCAGTGAAGGGATCATTAGCGGCTACAATGAGCAGTTCTTC	CASSEGIISGYNEQFF
TRBD1	TRBV6-6	-	TRBJ1-2	TGTGCCAGCAGTTACGGAGGGACAGGGCTCGACTATGGCTACACCTTC	CASSYGGTGLDYGYTF
-	TRBV7-9	-	TRBJ1-2	TGTGCCAGCAGCCCGTACTCTCGGGTCTATGGCTACACCTTC	CASSPYSRVYGYTF
TRBD1	TRBV5-1	-	TRBJ1-1	TGCGCCAGCAGCTTGGCTGGGGACAGGCGGACTGAAGCTTTCTTT	CASSLAGDRRTEAFF
-	TRBV7-7	-	TRBJ2-3	TGTGCTAGCAGCTTAGGTGCGGGGGCCTCAGATACGCAGTATTTT	CASSLGAGASDTQYF
TRBD2	TRBV6-6	-	TRBJ2-1	TGTGCCAGCAGTTCGGGGACTAGCGGGATCAATGAGCAGTTCTTC	CASSSGTSGINEQFF
-	TRBV7-9	few	TRBJ1-4	TGTGCCAGCAGCTTAAGCTCGGGGGAAAAACTGTTTTTT	CASSLSSGEKLFF
TRBD2	TRBV27	-	TRBJ2-5	TGTGCCAGCAGTTTTTTAGCGGGAGAGCGTGTGTACTTC	CASSFLAGERVYF
TRBD1	TRBV5-1	-	TRBJ1-2	TGCGCCAGCAGCCTGACAGGGGGCGCGGGCTATGGCTACACCTTC	CASSLTGGAGYGYTF
-	TRBV7-9	-	TRBJ2-2	TGTGCCAGCAGCGGAACCGACAGGCATAGTGACACCGGGGAGCTGTTTTTT	CASSGTDRHSDTGELFF
-	TRBV5-1	-	TRBJ2-2	TGCGCCAGCAGCTTTAACTTACAGAACGGGGAGCTGTTTTTT	CASSFNLQNGELFF
TRBD2	TRBV4-1	-	TRBJ2-1	TGCGCCAGCAGCCAAGTTGAAGCGGGAGGCTTCAATGAGCAGTTCTTC	CASSQVEAGGFNEQFF
-	TRBV2	-	TRBJ1-2	TGTGCCATCGGAGCTAACTATGGCTACACCTTC	CAIGANYGYTF
-	TRBV19	-	TRBJ1-5	TGTGCCAGTAGTATTGGGGAGGGCAATCAGCCCCAGCATTTT	CASSIGEGNQPQHF
TRBD2	TRBV7-9	-	TRBJ2-5	TGTGCCAGCAGCATTTACGGACTAGCGTGGGAGACCCAGTACTTC	CASSIYGLAWETQYF
-	TRBV5-6	-	TRBJ1-2	TGTGCCAGCAGCTTGGAGTACTTAATAAAGGAGGATGGCTACACCTTC	CASSLEYLIKEDGYTF
TRBD2	TRBV2	-	TRBJ2-1	TGTGCCAGCAGTGGAGAACTAGCGGGGGTAAATGAGCAGTTCTTC	CASSGELAGVNEQFF
-	TRBV11-3	-	TRBJ2-2	TGTGCCAGCAGCTTAGGAGGGGGGGCTGCGGGGGAGCTGTTTTTT	CASSLGGGAAGELFF
TRBD1	TRBV5-1	-	TRBJ1-2	TGCGCCAGCAGCTTGGGGTCGCACAGGGGTTGGGCTAACTATGGCTACACCTTC	CASSLGSHRGWANYGYTF
-	TRBV5-8	-	TRBJ2-7	TGTGCCAGCAGCCATGTGGGGAGCCCCTACGAGCAGTACTTC	CASSHVGSPYEQYF
TRBD1	TRBV7-3	-	TRBJ2-1	TGTGCCAGCAGTAATGCTAGGGGGCAAAATGAGCAGTTCTTC	CASSNARGQNEQFF
-	TRBV19	few	TRBJ2-7	TGTGTCACAGGGTCGTTAGTGCTTGACAGCTCCTACGAGCAGTACTTC	CVTGSLVLDSSYEQYF
TRBD2	TRBV2	-	TRBJ2-3	TGTGCCAGCCTGCTAGCGGGCACAGATACGCAGTATTTT	CASLLAGTDTQYF